The 26 T cell receptor beta chains below come from one sample, sequenced in a study of T cells in lung cancer brain metastases. Sequenced by immunoSEQ multiplex PCR; TCRdb stores in-frame clones only, minus some. The sample records 4,000 to 5,500 clones, around nine tenths being singletons. Sample: tumor tissue from the primary lung tumor. The receptors come from a woman in her forties or fifties with non-small cell lung cancer.

The rearrangement joins TRBV11-2 to TRBJ2-2; tentatively, D is TRBD1 (6 bases). The CDR3 is 15 amino acids. Germline V gene lookup returns CDR1 SGHAT and CDR2 FQNNGV. The ends were cut back, 3 bases at V and 5 bases at J, with 13 bases in the middle. The CDR3 DNA sequence: TGTGCCAGCAGCTTCATGGCAGGGGCGACCGGGGAGCTGTTTTTT. Translated, it gives CASSFMAGATGELFF.

The V call is TRBV6-1, the J call TRBJ2-5; no reliable D call. Trimming pared 0 bases from V and 4 bases from J, leaving 9 bases between. Germline V gives CDR1 MNHNS, CDR2 SASEGT. The CDR3 runs 14 residues. CDR3 coding DNA: TGTGCCAGCAGTGAAGCGCTTCTCGGAGAGACCCAGTACTTC. It is translated as CASSEALLGETQYF.

The rearrangement uses TRBV5-5 and TRBJ2-3; D is unresolved. The CDR3 loop spans 16 amino acids. The germline V and J ends were trimmed by 5 bases and 3 bases, with 19 bases remaining between them. The germline CDR1 and CDR2 sequences are SGHKS and YYEKEE (reference sequence). The CDR3 loop reads CASRLREEWETDTQYF. Written as DNA, the CDR3 is TGTGCCAGCAGGCTCCGCGAGGAGTGGGAAACAGATACGCAGTATTTT. Supplemented by reference TRBV5-5 and TRBJ2-3, the full variable domain reads DAGVTQSPTHLIKTRGQQVTLRCSPISGHKSVSWYQQVLGQGPQFIFQYYEKEERGRGNFPDRFSARQFPNYSSELNVNALLLGDSALYLCASRLREEWETDTQYFGPGTRLTVL.

The chain has TRBV4-1 and TRBJ2-3; TRBD2 aligns across 7 bases. The CDR3 is made up of 14 amino acids. Germline loops: CDR1 MGHRA, CDR2 YSYEKL. The junction had 1 base not matched to a gene; V was cut back by 3 bases and J by 1 base. The CDR3 loop is CASSQGGRTDTQYF. CDR3 nucleotides: TGCGCCAGCAGCCAGGGAGGGCGCACAGATACGCAGTATTTT.

This clone was detected only once. Mismatch with germline at one junction end may stem from a read error. The chain joins TRBV19 to TRBJ1-2; 7 nucleotides line up with TRBD1. CDR1 is LNHDA, CDR2 SQIVND, per germline (reference sequence). This CDR3 is 11 amino acids long. As DNA, the CDR3 is TGTGCCGGTAGACAGGGCGTTGGCTACACCTTC. This gives the protein CAGRQGVGYTF. Complete variable domain (other parts from reference TRBV19 and TRBJ1-2): DGGITQSPKYLFRKEGQNVTLSCEQNLNHDAMYWYRQDPGQGLRLIYYSQIVNDFQKGDIAEGYSVSREKKESFPLTVTSAQKNPTAFYLCAGRQGVGYTFGSGTRLTVV.

This clone was picked up a small number of times. This chain joins TRBV7-9 and TRBJ1-4; no firm D call. The V end was cut by 1 base, the J end by 8 bases, with 17 bases between. Germline V gives CDR1 SEHNR, CDR2 FQNEAQ (reference sequence). The CDR3 contains 16 residues. In DNA, the CDR3 is TGTGCCAGCAGCTTAGATATTACAACCGCGATCGAAAAACTGTTTTTT. This translates into CASSLDITTAIEKLFF.

The chain combines TRBV11-3 with TRBJ2-3; 7 bases map to TRBD2. After removal of 5 bases from V and 2 bases from J, the junction contained 7 bases not matched to a gene. CDR3 length: 15 amino acids. The germline V gene encodes CDR1 SGHNT and CDR2 YENEEA. This CDR3 is CASSMRGRDTDTQYF. In DNA, the CDR3 is TGTGCCAGCAGCATGCGGGGGAGGGACACAGATACGCAGTATTTT.

The chain links TRBV15 to TRBJ2-1; perhaps TRBD1 as D (5 bases). This CDR3 contains 16 residues. V gave up 0 bases and J gave up 3 bases, with 12 bases separating them. Germline V CDR1 and CDR2: LNHNV, YYDKDF (reference sequence). CDR3 loop: CATSRDGGHLYNEQFF. The CDR3 bases are TGTGCCACCAGCAGAGATGGCGGACACCTCTACAATGAGCAGTTCTTC.

The V call is TRBV4-2, the J call TRBJ2-2; 14 bases agree with TRBD2. The CDR3 covers 17 residues. The germline gives CDR1 LGHNA, CDR2 YNFKEQ. The V gene end was trimmed by 4 bases and the J gene end by 6 bases; junction bases not matched to a gene: 7. The CDR3 sequence is CASSRRLAGGGAGELFF. CDR3 in DNA: TGTGCCAGCAGCCGGAGACTAGCGGGAGGGGGGGCCGGGGAGCTGTTTTTT.

The V gene is TRBV6-5, the J gene TRBJ2-5, with 8 bases fitting TRBD2. Germline V gene lookup returns CDR1 MNHEY and CDR2 SVGAGI. After removal of 6 bases from V and 5 bases from J, the junction contained 5 bases not matched to a gene. The CDR3 has 13 amino acids. CDR3 sequence reads: CASRRTSMETQYF. The CDR3 DNA reads as TGTGCCAGCAGAAGGACTAGCATGGAGACCCAGTACTTC.

V gene TRBV9 combines with J gene TRBJ1-2; D unresolved. Between the trimmed V and J ends, which lost 1 base and 8 bases, there was a span of 12 bases. The CDR3 has 13 amino acids. The germline V gene encodes CDR1 SGDLS and CDR2 YYNGEE. CDR3 sequence reads: CASSVTADRGYTF. The CDR3, as DNA: TGTGCCAGCAGCGTAACGGCGGATCGAGGCTACACCTTC.

The gene calls are TRBV29-1 and TRBJ2-3; TRBD2 matches at 11 bases. Per germline, CDR1 SQVTM and CDR2 ANQGSEA. V gave up 7 bases and J gave up 5 bases; unmatched junction bases: 11. The CDR3 extends over 15 amino acids. The DNA for the CDR3 is TGCAGCGCGAAACTAGCGGGAGTTTACATAGATACGCAGTATTTT. Its translation: CSAKLAGVYIDTQYF.

This chain links TRBV9 with TRBJ2-2; no clear D. Germline V gene data show CDR1 as SGDLS and CDR2 as YYNGEE. V gave up 4 bases and J gave up 3 bases, with 7 bases separating them. The CDR3 has 13 amino acids. Written as DNA, the CDR3 is TGTGCCAGCAGCATAGCTTACACCGGGGAGCTGTTTTTT. Translating gives CASSIAYTGELFF.

This clone has a single count. The chain is built from TRBV7-8 and TRBJ2-7, with a possible D match to TRBD1 (5 bases). The CDR3 length is 13 residues. V lost 5 bases, J lost 4 bases, and 12 bases lay in between. CDR1 is SGHVS and CDR2 is FQNEAQ in the germline V gene. The CDR3 here is CASSRDWTYEQYV. The CDR3 DNA sequence: TGTGCCAGCAGCCGCGATTGGACATACGAGCAGTACGTC.

The sample holds one count of this clone. The chain is built from TRBV27 and TRBJ1-1; D not resolved. CDR1 and CDR2 from the germline V gene are MNHEY and SMNVEV (reference sequence). The CDR3 contains 13 residues. Trimming removed 1 base from V and 4 bases from J, with 7 bases in between. The CDR3 spells CASSLWSGTEAFF. The CDR3, as DNA: TGTGCCAGCAGTTTATGGTCAGGCACTGAAGCTTTCTTT.

The CDR3 reads CASSSSWGARYNEQFF. The CDR3 DNA is TGTGCCAGCAGCTCTAGCTGGGGGGCAAGGTACAATGAGCAGTTCTTC. The chain links TRBV7-9 to TRBJ2-1; D might be TRBD1 or TRBD2, each matching 6 bases. Germline-derived CDR1 and CDR2 are SEHNR and FQNEAQ (reference sequence). The ends were cut back, 4 bases at V and 4 bases at J, with 17 bases in the middle. The CDR3 totals 16 residues.

V usage is TRBV9 and J usage is TRBJ2-3; D may be TRBD2 (6 bases). Trimming stripped 3 bases from V and 5 bases from J, with 10 bases between. CDR3 length: 13 amino acids. Germline CDR1 reads SGDLS; CDR2 reads YYNGEE. CDR3 sequence reads: CASSDGGRDTQYF. The DNA for the CDR3 is TGTGCCAGCAGCGACGGGGGAAGAGATACGCAGTATTTT.

This clone was counted between two and nine times. The rearrangement links TRBV19 to TRBJ2-1, with 7 bases lining up with TRBD1. V was clipped by 6 bases and J by 9 bases; unmatched bases: 14. The V gene's germline CDR1 is LNHDA and CDR2 SQIVND (reference sequence). The CDR3 is 15 residues long. The CDR3 reads CASRLNSGTVGEQFF. CDR3 nucleotide sequence: TGTGCCAGTAGACTAAATTCCGGGACAGTGGGTGAGCAGTTCTTC.

V is TRBV6-6 and J is TRBJ2-1; D remains ambiguous. The CDR3 sequence is 15 residues long. Between the trimmed V and J ends, which lost 4 bases and 0 bases, there was a span of 10 bases. In germline, CDR1 is MNHNY, CDR2 SVGAGI (reference sequence). The CDR3: CASSSAVGSYNEQFF. CDR3 DNA sequence: TGTGCCAGCAGTTCCGCGGTCGGCTCCTACAATGAGCAGTTCTTC.

The chain joins TRBV2 to TRBJ1-2; the D gene is possibly TRBD1 (5 bases). Germline CDR1 SNHLY, CDR2 FYNNEI. Trimming took 4 bases from V and 6 from J, leaving 12 bases between them. This CDR3 comprises 13 residues. In nucleotides, the CDR3 is TGTGCCAGCAGTGGGGACGACTCGGATGGCTACACCTTC. This translates into CASSGDDSDGYTF.

This clone was observed a few times. The genes are TRBV7-6 and TRBJ2-1, with 7 bases fitting TRBD2. Losses at the gene ends were 5 bases for V and 4 bases for J; bases not matched to a gene: 5. This CDR3 is 14 amino acids long. CDR1 SGHVS and CDR2 FNYEAQ come from the germline V gene. The CDR3 nucleotides read TGTGCCAGCAGCGCTAGCGGAATATACAATGAGCAGTTCTTC. Protein product: CASSASGIYNEQFF.

CDR3: CASSVPSAADSGNTIYF. The DNA for the CDR3 is TGTGCCAGTAGTGTCCCCTCGGCGGCCGACTCTGGAAACACCATATATTTT. The chain combines TRBV19 with TRBJ1-3; D gene ambiguous. From germline, CDR1 is LNHDA and CDR2 SQIVND (reference sequence). Trimming took 5 bases from V and 0 from J, leaving 17 bases between them. The CDR3 sequence is 17 residues long.

V and J are TRBV6-5 and TRBJ1-2; 11 nucleotides align to TRBD1. CDR3 length: 14 residues. Trimming at V came to 6 bases and at J to 7 bases, leaving 7 bases not matched to a gene. Looked up from germline, CDR1 is MNHEY and CDR2 is SVGAGI. In DNA form, the CDR3 reads TGTGCCAGCAGCCAGGACAGGGGGCGCGGTGGCTACACCTTC. The encoded protein is CASSQDRGRGGYTF.

The rearrangement joins TRBV25-1 to TRBJ1-1, with 8 bases lining up with TRBD1. Germline values: CDR1 MGHDK, CDR2 SYGVNS. CDR3 length: 15 residues. J lost 4 bases, V lost 4 bases, and 8 bases had no gene match. The CDR3 nucleotides are TGTGCCAGCAGTGCCGACAGGGGAGTGGGCACTGAAGCTTTCTTT. Protein sequence: CASSADRGVGTEAFF.

In this sample, this clone turned up once. The chain carries TRBV6-5 and TRBJ1-5, with unresolved D. The CDR3 has 13 residues. Trimming left V 8 bases short and J 7 bases short, with 15 bases between. From germline, CDR1 is MNHEY and CDR2 SVGAGI. In DNA form, the CDR3 reads TGTGCCAGCCGTGGAGACTTAAGGCAGCCCCAGCATTTT. Encoded protein: CASRGDLRQPQHF.

The rearrangement joins TRBV2 to TRBJ1-1; D is unresolved. Trimming removed 7 bases from V and 5 bases from J, with 14 bases in between. Germline CDR1 is SNHLY and CDR2 is FYNNEI. The CDR3 has 13 residues. The CDR3 bases are TGTGCCAGCACCGGCTCCGGCTGGACTGAAGCTTTCTTT. Residues: CASTGSGWTEAFF.